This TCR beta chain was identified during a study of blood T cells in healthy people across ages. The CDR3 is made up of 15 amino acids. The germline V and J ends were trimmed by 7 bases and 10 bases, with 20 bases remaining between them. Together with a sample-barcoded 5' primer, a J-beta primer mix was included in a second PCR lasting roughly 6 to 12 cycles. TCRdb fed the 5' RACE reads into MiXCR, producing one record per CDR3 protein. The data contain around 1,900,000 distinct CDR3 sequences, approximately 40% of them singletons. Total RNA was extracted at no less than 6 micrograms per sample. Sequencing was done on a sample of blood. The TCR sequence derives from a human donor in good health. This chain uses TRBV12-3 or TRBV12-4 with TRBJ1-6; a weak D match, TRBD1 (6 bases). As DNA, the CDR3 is TGTGCCAGCAACCGCCGCGGCCAGGGACAATCACCCCTCCACTTT. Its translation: CASNRRGQGQSPLHF.